This TCR beta chain was recorded in a study of molecular identifiers for immune sequencing clone quantification. This clonotype was counted at least ten times. TCRdb reprocessed the PCR reads via MiXCR and lists one record per CDR3 protein. The repertoire holds about 640,000 distinct CDR3 sequences, with roughly 21% as singletons. Sorted inputs of about 17,000 to 1,100,000 cells, with 10%, 30% or 50% RNA, yielded naive CD8 libraries. Germline CDR1 and CDR2: KGHSH and LQKENI. The CDR3 is 15 amino acids. The trim removed 2 bases at V and 0 bases at J, leaving 3 bases unmatched. Sequenced sample: naive CD8+ T cells from blood, with Jurkat cell RNA spiked in. The subset is: FACS-sorted CD8+CD4-CCR7+CD45RA+ naive T cells. The rearrangement joins TRBV18 to TRBJ1-1; TRBD1 matches at 7 bases. This clonotype was sampled from a human donor in good health. Some libraries in this study had Jurkat cell RNA spiked in. CDR3 DNA: TGTGCCAGCTCACCATGGGGACAGATGAACACTGAAGCTTTCTTT. Its protein product is CASSPWGQMNTEAFF. The full variable domain, its missing parts supplied by reference TRBV18 and TRBJ1-1, is NAGVMQNPRHLVRRRGQEARLRCSPMKGHSHVYWYRQLPEEGLKFMVYLQKENIIDESGMPKERFSAEFPKEGPSILRIQQVVRGDSAAYFCASSPWGQMNTEAFFGQGTRLTVV.